This record looks at one T cell receptor (beta chain) sequence and its context. The antigen remains undetermined. With 5 bases clipped from V and 6 bases from J, the junction kept 12 bases outside the gene matches. Germline CDR1 is SEHNR and CDR2 is FQNEAQ (reference sequence). This CDR3 has 16 residues. The data derive from a study of T cells in localized non-small cell lung cancer. General study findings and limits: Tumor samples were not multi-region, leaving intratumor heterogeneity unexcluded. Measurement of T cell clonality placed uninvolved adjacent lung highest, above the level in tumor. With higher T cell density in blood came longer overall survival. Adjacent lung was found to contain a median around 58 of the top 100 tumor clones.

Repertoires were generated with immunoSEQ multiplex PCR, while TCRdb's copy carries only in-frame clones and drops some. The data hold approximately 30,000 clones, with 78% observed a single time. This sample comprised peripheral blood, obtained before any cancer treatment. This chain connects TRBV7-9 to TRBJ1-2; 10 bases agree with TRBD1. This TCR was sampled from an older male donor with stage II squamous cell lung carcinoma. The CDR3: CASSIRDRGPNDGYTF. The CDR3 DNA is TGTGCCAGCAGCATACGGGACAGGGGACCGAATGATGGCTACACCTTC.